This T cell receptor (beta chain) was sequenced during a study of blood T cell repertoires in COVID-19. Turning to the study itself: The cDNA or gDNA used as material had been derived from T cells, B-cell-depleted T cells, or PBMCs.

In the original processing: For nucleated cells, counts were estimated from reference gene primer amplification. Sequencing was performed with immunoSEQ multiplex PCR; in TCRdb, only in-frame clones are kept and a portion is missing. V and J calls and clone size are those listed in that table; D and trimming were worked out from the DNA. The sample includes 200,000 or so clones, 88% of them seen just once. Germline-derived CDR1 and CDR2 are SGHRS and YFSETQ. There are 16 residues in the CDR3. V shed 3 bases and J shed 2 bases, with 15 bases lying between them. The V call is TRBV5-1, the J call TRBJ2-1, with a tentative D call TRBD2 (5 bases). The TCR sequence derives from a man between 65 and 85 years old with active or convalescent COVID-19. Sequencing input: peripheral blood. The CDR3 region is CASSSGLFRTYNEQFF. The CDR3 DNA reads TGCGCCAGCAGCTCAGGACTTTTTAGGACCTACAATGAGCAGTTCTTC.